The next 23 T cell receptor beta chains were all read from a single sample in a study of regulatory T cells in long-lasting Graves disease. The authors built TCR beta libraries using iRepertoire HTBI primers and Arm-PCR of CDR3 regions. TCRdb processed the multiplex PCR reads anew with MiXCR; each CDR3 protein has one entry. The sample carries about 620,000 distinct CDR3 sequences, roughly 16% recorded once. Time point in this sample: newly diagnosed GD, antithyroid drugs for less than 3 months. Preparation of the TCR library used RNA extracted from PBMCs. Separately, the same data were catalogued under a study of T cells in Graves' hyperthyroidism and ophthalmopathy.

The material was peripheral blood mononuclear cells (PBMCs), obtained at new diagnosis, from a patient treated with antithyroid drugs. These receptor sequences come from a woman aged 25-40 years with Graves disease.

This clonotype was seen at least ten times. V is TRBV28 and J is TRBJ1-5, with 10 positions matching TRBD1. The CDR3 consists of 13 residues. V was pared by 9 bases and J by 14 bases, with 13 bases of the junction left unmatched. Germline-derived CDR1 and CDR2 are MDHEN and SYDVKM. In DNA form, the CDR3 reads TGTGCCAGTGGGGGACAGGGGCCGCGAGGGGAGCATTTT. Its translation is CASGGQGPRGEHF.

This clonotype was counted a few times. The rearrangement links TRBV9 to TRBJ1-3; no firm D call. The CDR3 has 14 amino acids. Germline V gene sequence: CDR1 SGDLS, CDR2 YYNGEE. Trimming took 0 bases from V and 8 from J, leaving 12 bases between them. The CDR3 sequence: CASSVGPSLDTIYF. The CDR3 bases are TGTGCCAGCAGCGTAGGTCCGAGTCTTGACACCATATATTTT.

This clonotype was seen ten or more times. V is TRBV28 and J is TRBJ2-1; 10 bases map to TRBD2. This CDR3 spans 16 amino acids. Trimming took 6 bases from V and 4 from J; bases not matched to a gene: 9. The V gene's germline CDR1 is MDHEN and CDR2 SYDVKM. The CDR3 coding sequence is TGTGCCAGCAGCTCACATAGCGGGAGGCTTTACAATGAGCAGTTCTTC. Translating gives CASSSHSGRLYNEQFF.

This clonotype was detected many times. The chain recombines TRBV29-1 with TRBJ1-1; 9 bases are shared with TRBD1. Germline loops: CDR1 SQVTM, CDR2 ANQGSEA. The CDR3 is made up of 16 amino acids. The V gene end was trimmed by 2 bases and the J gene end by 4 bases; junction bases not matched to a gene: 11. In nucleotides, the CDR3 is TGCAGCGTTGAATTCCGTAGGACAGGGGAGGGCACTGAAGCTTTCTTT. Its translation: CSVEFRRTGEGTEAFF.

This clonotype was observed at least ten times. This sequence joins TRBV7-3 and TRBJ2-3; D is tentatively TRBD1 or TRBD2 (5 bases each). The V gene lost 4 bases and the J gene lost 2 bases, with 7 bases spanning the gap. Germline CDR1 SGHTA, CDR2 FQGTGA. CDR3 length equals 13 residues. The CDR3 nucleotides are TGTGCCAGCAGCTGGGACCACACAGATACGCAGTATTTT. Its translation is CASSWDHTDTQYF.

As to this clonotype: One end of the junction varies from germline; a read error may be responsible. The chain couples TRBV7-2 to TRBJ1-3, with D possibly matching TRBD1 (5 bases). The CDR3 runs 16 residues. Per the germline V gene, CDR1 is SGHTA and CDR2 is FQGNSA. CDR3 sequence: CASAKKGTHSGNTVYF. CDR3 bases: TGTGCCAGCGCCAAAAAGGGGACCCACTCTGGAAACACCGTATATTTT.

The V call is TRBV7-2, the J call TRBJ1-6; D perhaps matches TRBD1 (6 bases). The CDR3 spans 15 residues. Trimming left V 4 bases short and J 4 bases short, with 11 bases between. The germline V gene has CDR1 SGHTA and CDR2 FQGNSA. The chain's CDR3 is CASSSLTGYNSPLHF. In DNA form, the CDR3 reads TGTGCCAGCAGCTCCTTGACAGGTTATAATTCACCCCTCCACTTT.

This clonotype was recorded a few times. The J gene is TRBJ2-7, the V gene TRBV20-1; D uncertain. Between the trimmed V and J ends, which lost 7 bases and 0 bases, there was a span of 13 bases. Germline V lookup: CDR1 DFQATT, CDR2 SNEGSKA (reference sequence). The CDR3 runs to 13 residues. The DNA of the CDR3 is TGCAGTGTTTCCCACACGAGCTCCTACGAGCAGTACTTC. It is translated as CSVSHTSSYEQYF.

There are many counts of this clonotype. The chain recombines TRBV12-3 or TRBV12-4 with TRBJ2-2; D ambiguous. The CDR3 length is 11 residues. V lost 10 bases to trimming and J lost 4 bases, with 7 bases between them. CDR3 DNA: TGTGCCAACACCCGCACCGGGGAGCTGTTTTTT. Its translation: CANTRTGELFF.

This clonotype was picked up many times. The chain joins TRBV20-1 to TRBJ1-1; D uncertain. This CDR3 has 13 residues. V was shortened by 1 base and J by 1 base, with 7 bases between the two germline ends. The germline gives CDR1 DFQATT, CDR2 SNEGSKA (reference sequence). The CDR3 sequence: CSARAVQNTEAFF. In nucleotides, the CDR3 is TGCAGTGCTAGAGCGGTTCAGAACACTGAAGCTTTCTTT.

This clonotype was picked up one time. The rearrangement uses TRBV24-1 and TRBJ2-7; tentatively, D is TRBD2 (6 bases). The CDR3 sequence is 15 residues long. Germline-derived CDR1 and CDR2 are KGHDR and SFDVKD. V lost 4 bases and J 2 bases, leaving 14 bases between the germline ends. The CDR3 nucleotides read TGTGCCACCAGTGACAAAGCCGGGAGTGCCTACGAGCAGTACTTC. It codes for CATSDKAGSAYEQYF.

The chain combines TRBV11-2 with TRBJ2-4; the match to TRBD2 covers 8 bases. The DNA end is a closer match to TRBJ2-5, so the J assignment may be wrong. CDR3 size: 14 residues. The germline CDR1 and CDR2 sequences are SGHAT and FQNNGV. This chain's CDR3 is CASSGYTGGETQYF. The CDR3 coding sequence is TGTGCCAGCAGCGGATACACGGGGGGGGAGACCCAGTACTTC.

The rearrangement joins TRBV5-1 to TRBJ2-5; possibly TRBD1 for D (6 bases). The V end lost 4 bases, the J end lost 2 bases, and 15 bases lay between the germline ends. The CDR3 runs 15 residues. In germline, CDR1 is SGHRS, CDR2 YFSETQ. CDR3 sequence: CASSPGVIGQETQYF. CDR3 DNA sequence: TGCGCCAGCAGCCCAGGGGTAATAGGACAAGAGACCCAGTACTTC.

On this clonotype: A much larger clonotype is one base distant, so this may be a read error. The chain recombines TRBV6-6 with TRBJ1-1; no definite D call. CDR3 length equals 16 residues. CDR1 MNHNY and CDR2 SVGAGI come from the germline V gene (reference sequence). The DNA of the CDR3 is TGTGCCAGCAGTTACTCGATGTTTAGCCTAAACACTGAAGCTCTCTTT. Protein: CASSYSMFSLNTEALF.

The chain couples TRBV9 to TRBJ2-1, with TRBD2 matching 7 bases. The CDR3 length is 14 residues. Germline-derived CDR1 and CDR2 are SGDLS and YYNGEE. The V and J ends lost 7 bases and 8 bases, in that order; junction bases with no gene match: 12. As DNA, the CDR3 is TGTGCCAGCGGCTCTGGCGGGAGCTTGGATGAGCAGTTCTTC. Translating gives CASGSGGSLDEQFF.

Only a few counts were recorded for this clonotype. The V and J genes are TRBV5-1 and TRBJ1-1; D not resolved. The CDR3 is made up of 14 amino acids. V was trimmed by 0 bases and J by 3 bases, leaving 9 bases between them. Germline CDR1 is SGHRS and CDR2 is YFSETQ. The CDR3 is CASSLDEWYTEAFF. CDR3 DNA: TGCGCCAGCAGCTTGGATGAGTGGTACACTGAAGCTTTCTTT.

This clonotype has a count of ten or more. The rearrangement links TRBV12-3 or TRBV12-4 to TRBJ1-5, with 7 bases lining up with TRBD1. This CDR3 has 17 amino acids. Unmatched junction bases numbered 12, after V lost 7 bases and J lost 0 bases. The CDR3 here is CASNEGDRVYSNQPQHF. CDR3 nucleotide sequence: TGTGCCAGCAATGAGGGAGACAGGGTCTATAGCAATCAGCCCCAGCATTTT.

This clonotype appeared once. This chain joins TRBV18 and TRBJ2-7, with a weak D call TRBD2 (6 bases). The CDR3 runs to 14 residues. The V end was cut by 6 bases, the J end by 3 bases, with 15 bases between. The germline V gene encodes CDR1 KGHSH and CDR2 LQKENI. Written as DNA, the CDR3 is TGTGCCAGCTCCCCGGAGGGAGGCCTCTACGAGCAGTACTTC. It encodes CASSPEGGLYEQYF.

As for this clonotype: Mismatch with germline at one junction end may stem from a read error. J is TRBJ2-7 and V is TRBV6-1; no reliable D call. Germline V CDR1 and CDR2: MNHNS, SASEGT. The CDR3 consists of 12 residues. CDR3 sequence (DNA): TGTGCCAGCAGTAACTCCCAGTACGCGCAGTACTTC. This sequence encodes CASSNSQYAQYF.

This chain joins TRBV19 and TRBJ2-3; TRBD2 might be the D (6 bases). The CDR3 covers 20 residues. Germline lookup yields CDR1 LNHDA and CDR2 SQIVND (reference sequence). Trimming left V 0 bases short and J 6 bases short, with 28 bases between. The CDR3 DNA reads TGTGCCAGTAGTATAGAGGGGCTCGGTTGGGGCGCCGGGAGAGCGGATACGCAGTATTTT. Its translation: CASSIEGLGWGAGRADTQYF.

This clonotype was observed a few times. This chain connects TRBV11-2 to TRBJ1-1, with D maybe TRBD1 (5 bases). The V gene lost 6 bases and the J gene lost 5 bases, with 13 bases spanning the gap. CDR3 length: 13 residues. The germline gives CDR1 SGHAT, CDR2 FQNNGV. CDR3 DNA sequence: TGTGCCAGCAGACCACCGGGGGGGACTGAAGCTTTCTTT. Translating it yields CASRPPGGTEAFF. Together with reference TRBV11-2 and TRBJ1-1, the CDR3 gives the full variable domain: EAGVAQSPRYKIIEKRQSVAFWCNPISGHATLYWYQQILGQGPKLLIQFQNNGVVDDSQLPKDRFSAERLKGVDSTLKIQPAKLEDSAVYLCASRPPGGTEAFFGQGTRLTVV.

Remarks on this clonotype: A read error is likely, as this CDR3 ends without the conserved phenylalanine or tryptophan. The chain combines TRBV6-1 with TRBJ2-3; D gene unclear. V lost 5 bases and J lost 5, with 20 bases in between. Germline CDR1 and CDR2: MNHNS and SASEGT. The CDR3 totals 16 residues. CDR3 nucleotide sequence: TGTGCCAGCAGTCCTTCTCCCCCTGCCCCGGAAGATACGCAGTATTCT. It codes for CASSPSPPAPEDTQYS.

The CDR3 DNA follows: TGTGCCACCAGTGTCGCCGGGACAGCGAACACCGGGGAGCTGTTTTTT. Translated: CATSVAGTANTGELFF. This chain uses TRBV24-1 with TRBJ2-2; the match to TRBD1 covers 7 bases. Germline V gene lookup returns CDR1 KGHDR and CDR2 SFDVKD. The CDR3 is 16 amino acids. With V trimmed by 5 bases and J by 0 bases, 5 bases remained unmatched.